Given below is one T cell receptor beta chain in context. This clonotype was counted only a few times. Its antigen has not been determined. Nothing much larger sits one base from this clone, and base qualities are not available. Libraries came from multiplex PCR. TCRdb records Illumina HiSeq 4000 as the sequencer. CDR3 regions were amplified by Arm-PCR with iRepertoire HTBI primers to construct TCR beta libraries. Before sequencing, the PCR products underwent gel purification. Regarding the original processing steps: Across samples, some 62 TRBV and roughly 15 TRBJ segments were identified and used for gene usage analysis of CDR3 amino acid clonotypes. Filtered high-quality paired reads were merged into contigs using COPE and FqMerger. BLAST was used to align contigs to IMGT TRBV, TRBD and TRBJ reference genes, and CDR3 was defined according to IMGT. Any clonotype with a frequency above 0.1% was counted as a highly expanded clone. Shannon entropy was used to measure repertoire diversity, and the Gini coefficient was used to measure V-J evenness. A clonotype found in more than one individual was treated as public. TCRdb itself trimmed the public reads at Q25 with fastp, ran MiXCR and retained productive beta chains. Every distinct CDR3 protein forms one entry, paired with its most common genes and DNA. The V and J calls, along with clone size, are taken from TCRdb and not from the paper's own processing. This sample has over 350,000 distinct CDR3 sequences in its table, and less than 25% of those were observed once. The top ten clonotypes cover about 20% of the sample.

The data were taken from a study of regulatory T cells in long-lasting Graves disease (dated by TCRdb to about 2021). In terms of the full investigation: Persistent Graves' disease was defined as antithyroid drug treatment for over 5 years with persistently positive TSH receptor autoantibodies. The study was conducted in China and was registered as a clinical trial. A total of approximately 35 samples underwent TCR sequencing: some 13 from persistent and around 20 from newly diagnosed Graves' disease patients. Patients with persistent Graves' disease were compared with patients with newly diagnosed Graves' disease using TCR sequencing and RNA sequencing of peripheral blood. On average, persistent Graves' disease patients in the clinical cohort had been on antithyroid drugs for about 10.3 years.

The time point label corresponds to: persistent/refractory GD, antithyroid drugs over 5 years with positive TRAb. RNA was extracted from PBMCs in TRIzol for both TCR sequencing and RNA sequencing. Graves' disease was diagnosed according to American Thyroid Association guidelines. Patients for the study were recruited at an endocrinology department in Xi'an, China. Each patient gave about 10 milliliters of peripheral blood, collected in an EDTA anticoagulant tube. Ficoll Paque Plus density gradient separation was used to isolate PBMCs, and no additional T cell sorting was done. RNA quality was checked with an Agilent 2100 Bioanalyzer and agarose gel, and concentration with a NanoDrop 2000. V loses 3 bases of germline sequence and J loses 5 bases, and the interval between the two ends is 17 bases. The CDR3 goes from the cysteine to the phenylalanine over 15 residues. Just the 45-base CDR3 DNA is kept, in frame starting at base 1. In the germline V gene, CDR1 corresponds to MNHEY and CDR2 to SVGEGT.

Here is what the overall study found, with its caveats: Persistent Graves' disease patients showed lower TCR Shannon entropy and fewer highly expanded clones than newly diagnosed patients, suggesting clonal expansion. The authors acknowledged the small sample size as a limitation that may reduce accuracy. A larger number of public clonotypes was shared among persistent patients (approximately 2,600) than among newly diagnosed patients (about 990). TRBV28, TRBJ1-2 and TRBJ2-5 were preferentially used in persistent disease, while TRBV20-1 and TRBJ2-1 were favored in newly diagnosed disease. Sequencing and analysis were limited to the TCR beta chain. Only peripheral blood was studied, because thyroid tissue, the primary lesion, was inaccessible.

Recombination joined TRBV6-2 or TRBV6-3 with TRBJ2-7; the D gene is perhaps TRBD1, from 6 matching bases. The sequence derives from a female donor with Graves disease. The sequencing here drew on peripheral blood mononuclear cells (PBMCs), taken when the disease was refractory, from a patient treated with antithyroid drugs. Read as DNA, the sequence is TGTGCCAGCAGTTATTTTCAAGCAGGGGTTAACGAGCAGTACTTC. The translation is CASSYFQAGVNEQYF.